This is a list of T cell receptor beta chains from one sample in a study of Tregs in tolerant kidney transplant recipients. No antigens are known for them. Sequencing was performed with immunoSEQ multiplex PCR; in TCRdb, only in-frame clones are kept and a portion is missing. This table has 15,000 to 20,000 clones, less than 80% appearing once. The sequencing sample was made of Tregs from blood cultured with allogeneic cells. The receptors derive from a human donor in good health. CDR3s include the opening cysteine and the closing phenylalanine or tryptophan. Fields, in order: clone size, V gene, CDR3 length, D gene, J gene, CDR3 DNA, CDR3 protein. The D gene is left open where the match is weak. Clone size, where shown, is once, few, many, or a class for clones that have expanded.

>once|TRBV7-2|15|NA|TRBJ2-3
TGTGCCAGCAGGCCAGGGGCTCGCAGCACAGATACGCAGTATTTT
CASRPGARSTDTQYF
>NA|TRBV25-1|14|NA|TRBJ1-2
TGTGCCAGCAGTGGTGGCGCCTTCAGGGCTGGCTACACCTTC
CASSGGAFRAGYTF
>NA|TRBV25-1|15|NA|TRBJ1-4
TGTGCCAGCAGTGACCCGATCGGGAGGAGTGAAAAACTGTTTTTT
CASSDPIGRSEKLFF
>NA|TRBV7-3|15|TRBD2|TRBJ2-7
TGTGCCAGCAGCTCCACTAGCGGGAGTCGCTACGAGCAGTACTTC
CASSSTSGSRYEQYF
>NA|TRBV15|13|NA|TRBJ2-5
TGTGCCACCAGCAGGGACACCCAAGAGACCCAGTACTTC
CATSRDTQETQYF
>NA|TRBV9|10|NA|TRBJ2-7
TGTGCCAGCAGCGTCTACGAGCAGTACTTC
CASSVYEQYF
>NA|TRBV7-9|16|NA|TRBJ1-2
TGTGCCAGCAGCTTAGCGCGGTTAGGGAGGCACTATGGCTACACCTTC
CASSLARLGRHYGYTF
>medium-sized|TRBV2|14|NA|TRBJ1-1
TGTGCCAGCGTCACGGGTCGGGGGAACACTGAAGCTTTCTTT
CASVTGRGNTEAFF
>NA|TRBV2|15|NA|TRBJ2-2
TGTGCCAGCAGTGAAGGGGGAGTGGAAACCGGGGAGCTGTTTTTT
CASSEGGVETGELFF
>medium-sized|TRBV18|13|NA|TRBJ1-5
TGTGCCAGCTCACCCAGGTCTGATCAGCCCCAGCATTTT
CASSPRSDQPQHF
>NA|TRBV19|15|NA|TRBJ1-6
TGTGCCAGTAGTACACAGGGTGCGGATAATTCACCCCTCCACTTT
CASSTQGADNSPLHF